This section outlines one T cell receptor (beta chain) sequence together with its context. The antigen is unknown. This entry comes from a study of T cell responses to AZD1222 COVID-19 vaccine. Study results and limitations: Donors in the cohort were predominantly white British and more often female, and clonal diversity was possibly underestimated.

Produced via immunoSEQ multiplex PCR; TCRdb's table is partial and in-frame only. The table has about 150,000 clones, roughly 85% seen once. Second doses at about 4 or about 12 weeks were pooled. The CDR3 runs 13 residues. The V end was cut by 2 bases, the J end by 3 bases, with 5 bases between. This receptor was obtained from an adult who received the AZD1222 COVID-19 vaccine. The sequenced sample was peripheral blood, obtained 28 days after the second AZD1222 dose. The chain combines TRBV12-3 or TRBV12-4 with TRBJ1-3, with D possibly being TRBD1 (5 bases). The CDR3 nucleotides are TGTGCCAGCAGTTTACAGGGTGGAAACACCATATATTTT. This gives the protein CASSLQGGNTIYF.